The clone carrying this TCR beta chain was counted many times. MiXCR, run by TCRdb on the 5' RACE reads, gives a single entry per CDR3 protein. The table shows 55,000 to 85,000 distinct CDR3 sequences, with 10% occurring only once. These data belong to a study of early T cells in non-severe SARS-CoV-2 infection. V was clipped by 5 bases and J by 4 bases; unmatched bases: 3. The germline gives CDR1 SGHTA, CDR2 FQGNSA. The CDR3 spans 13 residues. This clonotype was sampled from an adult who was a healthcare worker with PCR-confirmed SARS-CoV-2 infection or an uninfected control (not recorded which). This material consisted of whole blood, taken at baseline. J is TRBJ2-7 and V is TRBV7-2; 9 bases agree with TRBD1. CDR3 protein: CASSPDRGYEQYF. CDR3 sequence (DNA): TGTGCCAGCAGCCCGGACAGGGGATACGAGCAGTACTTC.